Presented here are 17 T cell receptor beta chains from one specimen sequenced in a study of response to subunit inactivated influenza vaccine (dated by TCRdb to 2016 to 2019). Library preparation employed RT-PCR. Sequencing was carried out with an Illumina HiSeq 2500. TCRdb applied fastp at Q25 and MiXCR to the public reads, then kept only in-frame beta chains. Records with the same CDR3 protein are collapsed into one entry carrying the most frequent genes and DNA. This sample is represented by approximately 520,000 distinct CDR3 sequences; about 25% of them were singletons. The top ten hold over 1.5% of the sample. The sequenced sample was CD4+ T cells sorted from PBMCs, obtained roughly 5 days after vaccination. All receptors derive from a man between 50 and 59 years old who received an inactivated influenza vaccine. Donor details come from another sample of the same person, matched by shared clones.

CDR3 amino acids: CASSSHLQDNCEQYF. The CDR3 DNA follows: TGTGCCAGCAGCTCTCACCTCCAAGATAACTGCGAGCAGTACTTC. The J gene is TRBJ2-7, the V gene TRBV5-7; D not certain. TRBV5-7 is known as an ORF, though its function is uncertain. This CDR3 is 15 amino acids long. V lost 3 bases, J lost 6 bases, and 19 bases lay in between.

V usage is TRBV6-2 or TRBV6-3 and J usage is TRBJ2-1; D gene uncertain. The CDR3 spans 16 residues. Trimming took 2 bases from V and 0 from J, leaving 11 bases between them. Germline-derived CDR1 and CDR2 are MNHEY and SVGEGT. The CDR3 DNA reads TGTGCCAGCAGTTACGCTGGCAGCAGCTCCTACAATGAGCAGTTCTTC. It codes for CASSYAGSSSYNEQFF.

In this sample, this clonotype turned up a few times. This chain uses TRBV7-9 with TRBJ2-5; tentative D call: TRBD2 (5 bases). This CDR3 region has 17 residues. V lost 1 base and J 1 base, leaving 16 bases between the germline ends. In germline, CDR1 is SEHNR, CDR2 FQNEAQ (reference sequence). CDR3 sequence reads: CASSLGVGGLLQETQYF. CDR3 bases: TGTGCCAGCAGCTTAGGGGTCGGCGGGCTCCTCCAAGAGACCCAGTACTTC.

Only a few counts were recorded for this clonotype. The CDR3: CASSFQTDSNQPQHF. The CDR3 DNA is TGTGCCAGCAGTTTCCAGACTGATAGCAATCAGCCCCAGCATTTT. This chain joins TRBV6-5 and TRBJ1-5, with no clear D. The CDR3 loop spans 15 amino acids. Trimming pared 4 bases from V and 0 bases from J, leaving 10 bases between. The V gene's germline CDR1 is MNHEY and CDR2 SVGAGI.

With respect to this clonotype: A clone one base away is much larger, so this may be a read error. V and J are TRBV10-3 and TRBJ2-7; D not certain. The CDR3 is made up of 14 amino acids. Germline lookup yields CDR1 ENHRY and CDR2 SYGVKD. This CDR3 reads CAISEDGQTYEQCF. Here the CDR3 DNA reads TGTGCCATCAGTGAGGATGGTCAGACCTACGAGCAGTGCTTC.

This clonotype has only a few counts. The CDR3 bases are TGTGCCAGCAGCTTTCCGGACAGGGGGTACACAGATACGCAGTATTTT. This sequence encodes CASSFPDRGYTDTQYF. This chain connects TRBV5-4 to TRBJ2-3; 10 bases match TRBD1. Trimming removed 2 bases from V and 2 bases from J; junction bases left unmatched: 5. Germline V CDR1 and CDR2: SGHNT, YYREEE (reference sequence). CDR3 length: 16 residues.

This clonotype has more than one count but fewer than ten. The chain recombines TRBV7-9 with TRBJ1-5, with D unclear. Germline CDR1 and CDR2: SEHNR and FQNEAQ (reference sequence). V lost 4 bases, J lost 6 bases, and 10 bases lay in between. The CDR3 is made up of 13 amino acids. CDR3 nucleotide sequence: TGTGCCAGCAGCTCCCAGAGAGGTCAGCCCCAGCATTTT. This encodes CASSSQRGQPQHF.

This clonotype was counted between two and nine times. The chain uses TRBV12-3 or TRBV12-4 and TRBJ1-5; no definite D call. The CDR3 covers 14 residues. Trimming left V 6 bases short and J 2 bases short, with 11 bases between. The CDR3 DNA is TGTGCCAGCAGAAGAGGTGGGGGCAATCAGCCCCAGCATTTT. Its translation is CASRRGGGNQPQHF.

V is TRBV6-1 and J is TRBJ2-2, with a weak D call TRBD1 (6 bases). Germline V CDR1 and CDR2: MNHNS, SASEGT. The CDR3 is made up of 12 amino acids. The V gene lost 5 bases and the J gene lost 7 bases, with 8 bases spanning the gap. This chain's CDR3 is CASSSGDGELFF. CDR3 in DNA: TGTGCCAGCAGTTCAGGGGACGGGGAGCTGTTTTTT.

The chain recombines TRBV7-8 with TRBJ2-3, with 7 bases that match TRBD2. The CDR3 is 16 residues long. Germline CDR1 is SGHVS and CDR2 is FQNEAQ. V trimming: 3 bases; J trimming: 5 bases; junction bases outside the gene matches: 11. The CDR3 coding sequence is TGTGCCAGCAGCTTTAGGGCAGCTGGGACTAAAGATACGCAGTATTTT. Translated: CASSFRAAGTKDTQYF. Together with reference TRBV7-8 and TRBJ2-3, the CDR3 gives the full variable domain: GAGVSQSPRYKVAKRGQDVALRCDPISGHVSLFWYQQALGQGPEFLTYFQNEAQLDKSGLPSDRFFAERPEGSVSTLKIQRTQQEDSAVYLCASSFRAAGTKDTQYFGPGTRLTVL.

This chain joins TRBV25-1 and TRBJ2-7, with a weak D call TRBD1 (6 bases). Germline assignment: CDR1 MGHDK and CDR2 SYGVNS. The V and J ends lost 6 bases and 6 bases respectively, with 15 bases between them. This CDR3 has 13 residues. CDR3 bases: TGTGCCAGCAGCAGACACAGGGTCGGCGAGCAGTACTTC. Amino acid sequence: CASSRHRVGEQYF.

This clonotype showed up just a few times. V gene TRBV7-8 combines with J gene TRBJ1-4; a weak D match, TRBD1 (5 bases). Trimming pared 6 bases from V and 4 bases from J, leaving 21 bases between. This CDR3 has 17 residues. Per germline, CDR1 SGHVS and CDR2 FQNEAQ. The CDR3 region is CASSHGTATIFNEKLFF. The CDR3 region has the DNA TGTGCCAGCAGTCATGGGACGGCCACCATCTTTAATGAAAAACTGTTTTTT.

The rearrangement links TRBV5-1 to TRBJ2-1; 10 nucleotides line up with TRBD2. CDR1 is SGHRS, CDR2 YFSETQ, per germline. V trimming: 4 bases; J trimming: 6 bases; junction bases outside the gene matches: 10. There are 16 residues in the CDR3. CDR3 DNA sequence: TGCGCCAGCAGCCGGACTAGCGGCACAGCCGTCAATGAGCAGTTCTTC. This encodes CASSRTSGTAVNEQFF.

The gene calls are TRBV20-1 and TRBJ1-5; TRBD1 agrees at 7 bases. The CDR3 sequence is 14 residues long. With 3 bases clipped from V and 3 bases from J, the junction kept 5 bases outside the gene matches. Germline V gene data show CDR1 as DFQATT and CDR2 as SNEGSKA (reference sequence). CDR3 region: CSARTGSFNQPQHF. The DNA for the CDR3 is TGCAGTGCTAGGACAGGGAGCTTCAATCAGCCCCAGCATTTT.

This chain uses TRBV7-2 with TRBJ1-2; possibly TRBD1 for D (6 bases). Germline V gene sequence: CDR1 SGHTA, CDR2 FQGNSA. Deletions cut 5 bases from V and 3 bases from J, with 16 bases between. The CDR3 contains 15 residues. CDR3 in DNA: TGTGCCAGCAGCCTCCGCCCGGACAGCCACTATGGCTACACCTTC. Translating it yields CASSLRPDSHYGYTF. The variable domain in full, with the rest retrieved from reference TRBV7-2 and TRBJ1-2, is GAGVSQSPSNKVTEKGKDVELRCDPISGHTALYWYRQSLGQGLEFLIYFQGNSAPDKSGLPSDRFSAERTGGSVSTLTIQRTQQEDSAVYLCASSLRPDSHYGYTFGSGTRLTVV.

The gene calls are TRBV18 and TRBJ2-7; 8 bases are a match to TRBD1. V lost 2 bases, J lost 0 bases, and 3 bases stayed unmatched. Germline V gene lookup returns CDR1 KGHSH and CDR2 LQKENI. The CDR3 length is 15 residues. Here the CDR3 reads CASSPRQGLSYEQYF. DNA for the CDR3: TGTGCCAGCTCACCAAGACAGGGGCTCTCCTACGAGCAGTACTTC.

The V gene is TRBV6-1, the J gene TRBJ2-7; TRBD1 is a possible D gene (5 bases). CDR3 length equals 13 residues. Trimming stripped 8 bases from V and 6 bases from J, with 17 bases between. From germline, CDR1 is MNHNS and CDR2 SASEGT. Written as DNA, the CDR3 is TGTGCCAGCTGGGGCAGGGCCTCTTCCGAGCAGTACTTC. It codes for CASWGRASSEQYF.